Listed below are T cell receptor beta chains from one sample, sequenced in a study of T cell responses to AZD1222 COVID-19 vaccine. The table came from immunoSEQ multiplex PCR; TCRdb's copy has only in-frame clones and leaves some out. The sample includes about 120,000 clones, roughly 91% seen only once; the top ten take about 5%. Sequencing used peripheral blood, obtained 28 days after the second AZD1222 dose. These receptors all stem from an adult who received the AZD1222 COVID-19 vaccine. CDR3s include the opening cysteine and the closing phenylalanine or tryptophan. D genes are given only for firm matches. Size is omitted from some rows. Given values are once, few, many or a class for expanded clones.

J | V | D | size | DNA | CDR3
TRBJ1-1 | TRBV5-1 | TRBD1 | - | TGCGCCAGCAGCTTCGGACAGGGGCCGAGCACTGAAGCTTTCTTT | CASSFGQGPSTEAFF
TRBJ1-3 | TRBV5-1 | - | - | TGCGCCAGCAGCTTGGTACCTTCGGGAAACACCATATATTTT | CASSLVPSGNTIYF
TRBJ2-1 | TRBV7-9 | - | - | TGTGCCAGCGGAGGGCGCACGTGGGGAAATGAGCAGTTCTTC | CASGGRTWGNEQFF
TRBJ2-2 | TRBV6-4 | TRBD2 | - | TGTGCCAGCAGTCCACTAGCGGGAGTTCGTACCGGGGAGCTGTTTTTT | CASSPLAGVRTGELFF
TRBJ2-5 | TRBV9 | TRBD2 | - | TGTGCCAGCAGCGCCCATCTAGGGGAGGGGACCCAGTACTTC | CASSAHLGEGTQYF
TRBJ2-5 | TRBV18 | - | - | TGTGCCAGCCTGCAAGAGACCCAGTACTTC | CASLQETQYF
TRBJ1-6 | TRBV23-1 | TRBD1 | - | TGCGCCAGCAGTCACGGCTACAGGGGGACCTATAATTCACCCCTCCACTTT | CASSHGYRGTYNSPLHF
TRBJ1-4 | TRBV5-6 | - | - | TGTGCCAGCCAGTTCCGGGCGACTAATGAAAAACTGTTTTTT | CASQFRATNEKLFF
TRBJ1-2 | TRBV30 | TRBD1 | - | TGTGCCTGGAGTGTGGGACAGGGGAGGAATGGCTACACCTTC | CAWSVGQGRNGYTF
TRBJ1-5 | TRBV15 | - | - | TGTGCCACCAGGGCAGAATTAGGGAGCAATCAGCCCCAGCATTTT | CATRAELGSNQPQHF
TRBJ2-6 | TRBV24-1 | TRBD1 | - | TGTGCCACCAGTGAGTTGGGACAGGGGCCCCTTTCTGGGGCCAACGTCCTGACTTTC | CATSELGQGPLSGANVLTF
TRBJ1-3 | TRBV15 | - | - | TGTGCCACCAGCAGAGACAGAGGGACATTTAGCTCTGGAAACACCATATATTTT | CATSRDRGTFSSGNTIYF
TRBJ1-2 | TRBV4-1 | - | - | TGCGCCAGCAGCCCCCTAACACACAACTATGGCTACACCTTC | CASSPLTHNYGYTF
TRBJ1-4 | TRBV19 | - | - | TGTGCCAGTAGTATAGGGACGCAACCAACTAATGAAAAACTGTTTTTT | CASSIGTQPTNEKLFF
TRBJ2-5 | TRBV5-1 | TRBD1 | - | TGCGCCAGCAGCGGCGGGACAGGGCCTCTAGGGACCCAGTACTTC | CASSGGTGPLGTQYF
TRBJ2-7 | TRBV6-5 | - | - | TGTGCCAGCAGCCGAAGGGGAAACGAGCAGTACTTC | CASSRRGNEQYF
TRBJ2-3 | TRBV7-6 | - | - | TGTGCCAGCAGCGTTAACACACGGGAAACAGATACGCAGTATTTT | CASSVNTRETDTQYF
TRBJ1-2 | TRBV28 | - | - | TGTGCCAGCAGTCCTGTACCCAACTATGGCTACACCTTC | CASSPVPNYGYTF
TRBJ2-5 | TRBV5-5 | - | - | TGTGCCAGCAGTTCGACAGAGATACTGGAGACCCAGTACTTC | CASSSTEILETQYF
TRBJ1-2 | TRBV7-2 | TRBD1 | - | TGTGCCAGCAGCTTAGAGGGATCAGGGGGCGTAGGCTACACCTTC | CASSLEGSGGVGYTF
TRBJ2-7 | TRBV18 | TRBD2 | - | TGTGCCAGCTCGACGCTAGCGGGAGTCGAGCAGTACTTC | CASSTLAGVEQYF
TRBJ2-4 | TRBV11-2 | TRBD2 | few | TGTGCCAGCAGCGTGACTAGCGGGGGCGTAGCCAAAAACATTCAGTACTTC | CASSVTSGGVAKNIQYF
TRBJ2-1 | TRBV4-1 | - | - | TGCGCCAGCAGCCAAGATCCGGGGAACGGCTACAATGAGCAGTTCTTC | CASSQDPGNGYNEQFF
TRBJ1-2 | TRBV3-1/TRBV3-2 | - | - | TGTGCCAGCAGCCAAGGGACCCACAAGGGTGGCTACACCTTC | CASSQGTHKGGYTF
TRBJ2-1 | TRBV30 | TRBD2 | - | TGTGCCTGGAGTGAAGGACTAGCCGATGAGCAGTTCTTC | CAWSEGLADEQFF
TRBJ1-4 | TRBV7-2 | - | once | TGTGCCAGCAGCTTAGTGAGGATGAATGAAAAACTGTTTTTT | CASSLVRMNEKLFF
TRBJ1-5 | TRBV11-2 | - | - | TGTGCCAGCAGCTTGACAGGATTCAATCAGCCCCAGCATTTT | CASSLTGFNQPQHF
TRBJ1-1 | TRBV27 | - | - | TGTGCCAGCAGTTTATCCCAAGGGGCTGAAGCTTTCTTT | CASSLSQGAEAFF
TRBJ2-1 | TRBV9 | TRBD2 | - | TGTGCCAGCAGCGTAACCCCCGGAAGCGGGAGGACCTCCTACAATGAGCAGTTCTTC | CASSVTPGSGRTSYNEQFF
TRBJ2-7 | TRBV7-6 | TRBD2 | - | TGTGCCAGCAGCTTAACCCCAGCGGGAGGGTCGGCGTCCCACGAGCAGTACTTC | CASSLTPAGGSASHEQYF
TRBJ2-1 | TRBV27 | - | - | TGTGCCAGCAGGGAAGGGTACTCCTACAATGAGCAGTTCTTC | CASREGYSYNEQFF
TRBJ2-5 | TRBV20-1 | - | - | TGCAGTGCTAGTAGGGTCGGGACCCAGTACTTC | CSASRVGTQYF
TRBJ2-3 | TRBV9 | TRBD2 | - | TGTGCCAGCAGCGTAGCTCGGGGGGGCACAGATACGCAGTATTTT | CASSVARGGTDTQYF